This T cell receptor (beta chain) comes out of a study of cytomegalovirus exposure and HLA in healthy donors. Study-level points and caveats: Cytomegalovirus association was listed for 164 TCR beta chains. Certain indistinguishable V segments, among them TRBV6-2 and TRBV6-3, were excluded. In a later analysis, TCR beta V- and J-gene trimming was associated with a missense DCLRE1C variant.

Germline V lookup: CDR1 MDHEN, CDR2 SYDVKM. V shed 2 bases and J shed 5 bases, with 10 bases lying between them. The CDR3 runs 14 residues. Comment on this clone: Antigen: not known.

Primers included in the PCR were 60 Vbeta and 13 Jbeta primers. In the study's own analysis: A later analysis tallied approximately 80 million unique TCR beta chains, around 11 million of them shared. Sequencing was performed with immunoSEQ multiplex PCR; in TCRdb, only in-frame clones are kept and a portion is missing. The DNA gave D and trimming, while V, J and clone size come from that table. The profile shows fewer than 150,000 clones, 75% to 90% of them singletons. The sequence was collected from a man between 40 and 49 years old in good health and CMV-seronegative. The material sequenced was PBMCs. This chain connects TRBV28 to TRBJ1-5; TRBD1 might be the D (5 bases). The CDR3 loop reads CASSLAQGYQPQHF. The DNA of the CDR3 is TGTGCCAGCAGTTTAGCGCAGGGTTATCAGCCCCAGCATTTT.